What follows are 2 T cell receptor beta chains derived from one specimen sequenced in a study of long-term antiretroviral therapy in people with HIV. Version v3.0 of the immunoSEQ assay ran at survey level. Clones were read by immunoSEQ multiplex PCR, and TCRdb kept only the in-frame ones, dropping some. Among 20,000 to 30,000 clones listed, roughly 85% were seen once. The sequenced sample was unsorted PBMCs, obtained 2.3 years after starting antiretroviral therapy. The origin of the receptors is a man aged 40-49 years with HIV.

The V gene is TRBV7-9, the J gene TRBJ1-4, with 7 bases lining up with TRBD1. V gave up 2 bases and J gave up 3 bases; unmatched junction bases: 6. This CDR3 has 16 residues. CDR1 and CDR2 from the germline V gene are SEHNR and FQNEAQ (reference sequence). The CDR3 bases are TGTGCCAGCAGCTTATTAGGGGGCGCATCTAATGAAAAACTGTTTTTT. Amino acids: CASSLLGGASNEKLFF.

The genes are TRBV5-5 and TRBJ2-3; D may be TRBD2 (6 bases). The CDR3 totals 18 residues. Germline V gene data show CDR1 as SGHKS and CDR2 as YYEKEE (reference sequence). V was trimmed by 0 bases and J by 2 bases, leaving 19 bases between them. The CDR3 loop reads CASSLAGGGAGITDTQYF. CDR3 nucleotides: TGTGCCAGCAGCTTGGCCGGGGGAGGAGCGGGCATCACAGATACGCAGTATTTT.